Below, one TCR beta chain is given with its context. The antigen remains undetermined. Libraries were prepared by immunoSEQ multiplex PCR; TCRdb keeps only in-frame clonotypes and omits some of them. The table records roughly 100,000 clones, around 90% of them present only once. The data stem from a study of T cell responses to AZD1222 COVID-19 vaccine. Study-wide results and caveats: Possibly, clonal diversity was underestimated; donors were largely white British and included more females. Rises in breadth and depth of Spike-specific TCRs came after two AZD1222 doses.

The receptor was derived from an adult in good health. The sample here was peripheral blood, taken on day 0 of AZD1222 vaccination.

This CDR3 is CASIPDPYNEQFF. Written as DNA, the CDR3 is TGTGCCAGCATACCCGACCCGTACAATGAGCAGTTCTTC. The chain employs TRBV28 and TRBJ2-1, with D unresolved. The V gene's germline CDR1 is MDHEN and CDR2 SYDVKM. The CDR3 covers 13 residues. Trimming took 7 bases from V and 4 from J, leaving 11 bases between them.